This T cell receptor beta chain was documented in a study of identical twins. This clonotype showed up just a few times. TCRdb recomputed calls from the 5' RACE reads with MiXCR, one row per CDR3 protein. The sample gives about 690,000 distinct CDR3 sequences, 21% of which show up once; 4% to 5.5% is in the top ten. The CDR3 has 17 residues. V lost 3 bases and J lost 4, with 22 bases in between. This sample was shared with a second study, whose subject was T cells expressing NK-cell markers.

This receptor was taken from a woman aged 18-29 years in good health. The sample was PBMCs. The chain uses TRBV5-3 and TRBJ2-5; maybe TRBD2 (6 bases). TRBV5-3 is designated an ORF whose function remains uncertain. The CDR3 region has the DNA TGTGCCAGAAGCTCAAGGTCGCGGGACCTAGAGGCAGAGACCCAGTACTTC. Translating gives CARSSRSRDLEAETQYF.